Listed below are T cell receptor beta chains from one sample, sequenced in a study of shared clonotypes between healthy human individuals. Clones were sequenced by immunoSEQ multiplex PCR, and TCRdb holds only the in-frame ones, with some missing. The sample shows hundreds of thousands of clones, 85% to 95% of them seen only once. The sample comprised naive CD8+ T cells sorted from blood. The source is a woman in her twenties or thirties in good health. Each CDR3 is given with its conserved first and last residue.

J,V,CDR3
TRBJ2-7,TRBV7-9,CASSSAIYEQYF
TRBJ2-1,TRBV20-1,CSAFATFEQFF
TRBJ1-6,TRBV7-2,CASSPMGMGSPLHF
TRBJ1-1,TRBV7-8,CASSRAGGTFF
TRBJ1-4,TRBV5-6,CASSLGTGRNEKLFF
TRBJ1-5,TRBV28,CASSLDRGNQPQHF
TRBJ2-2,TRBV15,CATSREEVNTGELFF
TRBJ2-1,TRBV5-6,CASSLAGEGEQFF
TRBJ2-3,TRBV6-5,CASRGTGGDTQYF
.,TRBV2,CASRGLRDRVGEQYF
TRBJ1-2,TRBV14,CASSQDKESKGPINYGYTF
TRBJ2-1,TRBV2,CASLWSGRDNEQFF
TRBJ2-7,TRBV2,CASTELAGVNYEQYF
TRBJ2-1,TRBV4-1,CASSKDHGLAGDNEQFF
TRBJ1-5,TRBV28,CASRDRDTYQPQHF
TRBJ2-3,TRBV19,CASTHRAGTSGRFTDTQYF
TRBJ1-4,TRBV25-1,CASSTRPREHDEKLFF
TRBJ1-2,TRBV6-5,CASSPAAGYGYTF
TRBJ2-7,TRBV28,CASSLSPGQGAYEQYF
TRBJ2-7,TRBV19,CASQMVAGGSYEQYF
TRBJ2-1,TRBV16,CASSHPDNEQFF
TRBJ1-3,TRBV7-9,CASSLAGSGNTIYF
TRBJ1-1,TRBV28,CASSSGQAPREAFF
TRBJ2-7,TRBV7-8,CASSLASGAYEQYF
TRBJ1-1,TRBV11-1,CASSLDWATPGTEAFF
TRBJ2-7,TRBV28,CASSLRGGWAWEQYF
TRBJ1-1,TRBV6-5,CASSYAGQAHTEAFF
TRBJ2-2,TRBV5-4,CASSWAYTGELFF
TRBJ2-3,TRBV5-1,CASSQTGVSTDTQYF
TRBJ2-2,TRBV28,CASRVLPPGLAGTGELFF
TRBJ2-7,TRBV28,CASSFTGGDYEQYF